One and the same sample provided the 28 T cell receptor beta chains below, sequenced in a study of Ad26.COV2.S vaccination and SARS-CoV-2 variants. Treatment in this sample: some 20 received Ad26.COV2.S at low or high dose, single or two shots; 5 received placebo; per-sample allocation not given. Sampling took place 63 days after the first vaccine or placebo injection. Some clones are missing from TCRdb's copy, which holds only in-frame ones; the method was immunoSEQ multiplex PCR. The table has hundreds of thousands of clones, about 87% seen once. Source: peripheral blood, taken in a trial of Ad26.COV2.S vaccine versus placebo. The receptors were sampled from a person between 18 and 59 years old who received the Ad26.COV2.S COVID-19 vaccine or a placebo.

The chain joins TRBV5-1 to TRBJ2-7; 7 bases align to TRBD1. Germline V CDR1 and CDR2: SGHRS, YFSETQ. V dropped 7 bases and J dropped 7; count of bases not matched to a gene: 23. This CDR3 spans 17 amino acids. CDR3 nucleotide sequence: TGCGCCAGCGCTCCCGAATCCTGGATGACAGGGTCTAGGGAGCAGTACTTC. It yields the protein CASAPESWMTGSREQYF.

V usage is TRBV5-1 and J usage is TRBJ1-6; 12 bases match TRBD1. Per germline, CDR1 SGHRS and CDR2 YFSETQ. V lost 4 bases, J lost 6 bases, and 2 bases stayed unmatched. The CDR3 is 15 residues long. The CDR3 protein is CASSAGQGANSPLHF. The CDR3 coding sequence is TGCGCCAGCAGCGCGGGACAGGGGGCTAATTCACCCCTCCACTTT.

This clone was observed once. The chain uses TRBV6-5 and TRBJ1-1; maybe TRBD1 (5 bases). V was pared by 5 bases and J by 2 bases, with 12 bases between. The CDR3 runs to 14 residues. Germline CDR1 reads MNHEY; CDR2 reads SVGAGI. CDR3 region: CASSPQDINTEAFF. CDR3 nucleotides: TGTGCCAGCAGTCCCCAGGACATAAACACTGAAGCTTTCTTT.

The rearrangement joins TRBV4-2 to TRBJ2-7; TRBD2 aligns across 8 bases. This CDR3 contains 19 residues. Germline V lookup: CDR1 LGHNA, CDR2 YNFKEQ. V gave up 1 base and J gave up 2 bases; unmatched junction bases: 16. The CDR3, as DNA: TGTGCCAGCAGCCAAGTTTCGGTTCGTGGAGCGGGGGCCGCCTACGAGCAGTACTTC. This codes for CASSQVSVRGAGAAYEQYF.

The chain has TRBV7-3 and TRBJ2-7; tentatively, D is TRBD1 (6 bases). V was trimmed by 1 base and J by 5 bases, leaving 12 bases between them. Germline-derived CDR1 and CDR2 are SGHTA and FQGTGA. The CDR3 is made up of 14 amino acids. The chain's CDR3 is CASSLMAPGDEQYF. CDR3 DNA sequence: TGTGCCAGCAGCTTAATGGCTCCAGGGGACGAGCAGTACTTC.

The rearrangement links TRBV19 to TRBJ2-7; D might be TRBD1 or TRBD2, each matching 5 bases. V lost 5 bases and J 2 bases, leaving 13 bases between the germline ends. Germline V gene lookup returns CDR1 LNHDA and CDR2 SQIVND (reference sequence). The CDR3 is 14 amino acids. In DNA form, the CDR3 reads TGTGCCAGTAGTTTCAACCGGGGCCCCTACGAGCAGTACTTC. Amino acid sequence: CASSFNRGPYEQYF.

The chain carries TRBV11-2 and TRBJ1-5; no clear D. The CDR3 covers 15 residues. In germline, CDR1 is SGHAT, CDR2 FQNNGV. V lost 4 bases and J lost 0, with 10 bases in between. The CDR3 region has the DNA TGTGCCAGCAGCTACGGACTGTATAGCAATCAGCCCCAGCATTTT. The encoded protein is CASSYGLYSNQPQHF.

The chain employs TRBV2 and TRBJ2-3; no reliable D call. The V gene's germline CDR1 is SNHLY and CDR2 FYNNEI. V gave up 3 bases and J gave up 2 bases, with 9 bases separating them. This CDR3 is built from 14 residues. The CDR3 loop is CASSDYGSTDTQYF. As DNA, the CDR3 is TGTGCCAGCAGTGATTACGGCTCCACAGATACGCAGTATTTT.

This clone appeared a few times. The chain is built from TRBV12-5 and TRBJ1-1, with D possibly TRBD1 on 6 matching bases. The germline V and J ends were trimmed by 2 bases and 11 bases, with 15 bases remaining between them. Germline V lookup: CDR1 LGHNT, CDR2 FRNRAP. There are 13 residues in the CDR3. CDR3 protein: CASGLTGTQGAFF. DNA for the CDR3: TGTGCTAGTGGTTTGACAGGGACTCAAGGGGCTTTCTTT.

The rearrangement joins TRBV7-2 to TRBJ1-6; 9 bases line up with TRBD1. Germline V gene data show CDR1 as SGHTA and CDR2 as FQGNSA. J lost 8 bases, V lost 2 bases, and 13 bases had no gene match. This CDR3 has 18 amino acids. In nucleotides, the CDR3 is TGTGCCAGCAGCTTAAGATTTGCTGGGACAGGGTCTCATTCACCCCTCCACTTT. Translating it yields CASSLRFAGTGSHSPLHF.

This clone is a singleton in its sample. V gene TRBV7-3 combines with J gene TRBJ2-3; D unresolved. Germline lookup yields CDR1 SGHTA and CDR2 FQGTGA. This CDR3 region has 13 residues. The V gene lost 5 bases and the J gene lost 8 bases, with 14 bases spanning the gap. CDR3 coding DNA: TGTGCCAGCAGCCCGAGACCTGGCGGTACGCAGTATTTT. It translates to CASSPRPGGTQYF.

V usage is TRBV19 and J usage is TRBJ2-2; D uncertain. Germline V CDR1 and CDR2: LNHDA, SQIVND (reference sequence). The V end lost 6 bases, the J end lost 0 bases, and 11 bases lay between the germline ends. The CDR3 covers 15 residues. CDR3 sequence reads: CASSQPDPNTGELFF. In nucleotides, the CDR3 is TGTGCCAGTAGCCAACCAGACCCGAACACCGGGGAGCTGTTTTTT.

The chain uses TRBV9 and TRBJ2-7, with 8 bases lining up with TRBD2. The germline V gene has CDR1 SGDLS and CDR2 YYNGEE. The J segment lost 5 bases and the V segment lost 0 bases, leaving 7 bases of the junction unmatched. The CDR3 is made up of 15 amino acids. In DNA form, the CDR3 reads TGTGCCAGCAGCGTAGGGGCTAGCGGGTCCCACGAGCAGTACTTC. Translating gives CASSVGASGSHEQYF. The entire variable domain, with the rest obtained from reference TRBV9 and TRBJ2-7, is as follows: DSGVTQTPKHLITATGQRVTLRCSPRSGDLSVYWYQQSLDQGLQFLIQYYNGEERAKGNILERFSAQQFPDLHSELNLSSLELGDSALYFCASSVGASGSHEQYFGPGTRLTVT.

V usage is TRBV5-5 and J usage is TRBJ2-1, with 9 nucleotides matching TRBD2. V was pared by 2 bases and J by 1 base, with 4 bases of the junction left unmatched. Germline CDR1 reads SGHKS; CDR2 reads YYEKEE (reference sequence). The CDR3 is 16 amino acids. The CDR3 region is CASSFSGGESYNEQFF. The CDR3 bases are TGTGCCAGCAGCTTTAGCGGGGGAGAGTCCTACAATGAGCAGTTCTTC.

CDR3 amino acids: CASSPLGLAGGSNQETQYF. DNA of the CDR3: TGTGCCAGCTCACCACTAGGACTAGCGGGAGGATCAAACCAAGAGACCCAGTACTTC. The chain has TRBV18 and TRBJ2-5; 14 positions match TRBD2. CDR3 length: 19 amino acids. Per the germline V gene, CDR1 is KGHSH and CDR2 is LQKENI. With V trimmed by 1 base and J by 0 bases, 7 bases remained unmatched.

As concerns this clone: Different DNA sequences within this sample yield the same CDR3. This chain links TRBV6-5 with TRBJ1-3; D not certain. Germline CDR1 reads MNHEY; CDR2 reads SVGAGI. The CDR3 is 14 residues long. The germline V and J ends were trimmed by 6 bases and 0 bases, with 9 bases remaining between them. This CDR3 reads CASSTGSSGNTIYF. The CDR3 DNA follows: TGTGCCAGCAGCACGGGTTCCTCTGGAAACACCATATATTTT.

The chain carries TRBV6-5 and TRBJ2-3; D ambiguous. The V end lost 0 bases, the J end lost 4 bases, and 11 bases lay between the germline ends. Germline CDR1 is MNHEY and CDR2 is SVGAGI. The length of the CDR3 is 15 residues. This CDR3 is CASSYSPSPADTQYF. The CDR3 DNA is TGTGCCAGCAGTTACTCCCCCAGCCCGGCAGATACGCAGTATTTT.

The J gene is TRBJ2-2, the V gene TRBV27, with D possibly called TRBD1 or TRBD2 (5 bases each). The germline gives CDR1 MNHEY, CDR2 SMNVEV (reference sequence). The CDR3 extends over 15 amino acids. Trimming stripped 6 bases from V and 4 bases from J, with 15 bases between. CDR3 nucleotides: TGTGCCAGCAGCTTAACCTTGGGGGTCACCGGGGAGCTGTTTTTT. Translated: CASSLTLGVTGELFF.

The DNA of the CDR3 is TGTGCCAGCAGTGAAGTCCCGGACAGCTACTACGAGCAGTACTTC. It is translated as CASSEVPDSYYEQYF. The chain joins TRBV6-1 to TRBJ2-7; D is perhaps TRBD1 (6 bases). Deletions cut 1 base from V and 3 bases from J, with 13 bases between. This CDR3 contains 15 residues. Germline-derived CDR1 and CDR2 are MNHNS and SASEGT.

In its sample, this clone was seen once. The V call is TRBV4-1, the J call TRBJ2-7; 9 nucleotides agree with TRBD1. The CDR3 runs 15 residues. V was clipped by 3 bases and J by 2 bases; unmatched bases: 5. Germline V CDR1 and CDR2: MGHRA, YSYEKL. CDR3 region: CASSHPGTGTYEQYF. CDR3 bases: TGCGCCAGCAGCCACCCCGGGACAGGGACCTACGAGCAGTACTTC.

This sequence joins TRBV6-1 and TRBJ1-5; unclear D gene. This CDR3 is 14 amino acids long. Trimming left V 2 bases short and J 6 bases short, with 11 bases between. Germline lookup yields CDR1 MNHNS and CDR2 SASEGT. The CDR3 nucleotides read TGTGCCAGCAGTGAATGGGCAAGCCCTCAGCCCCAGCATTTT. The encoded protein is CASSEWASPQPQHF.

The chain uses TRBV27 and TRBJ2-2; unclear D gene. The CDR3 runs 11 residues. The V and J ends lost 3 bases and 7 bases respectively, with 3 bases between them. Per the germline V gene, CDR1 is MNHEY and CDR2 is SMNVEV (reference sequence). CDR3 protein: CASSFGGELFF. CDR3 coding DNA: TGTGCCAGCAGTTTTGGCGGGGAGCTGTTTTTT.

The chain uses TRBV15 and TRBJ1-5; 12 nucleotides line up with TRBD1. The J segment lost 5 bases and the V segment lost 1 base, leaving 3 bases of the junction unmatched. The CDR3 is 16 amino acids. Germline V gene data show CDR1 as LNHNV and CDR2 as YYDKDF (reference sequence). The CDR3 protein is CATSRAGQGADQPQHF. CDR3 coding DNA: TGTGCCACCAGCAGAGCGGGACAGGGGGCAGATCAGCCCCAGCATTTT.

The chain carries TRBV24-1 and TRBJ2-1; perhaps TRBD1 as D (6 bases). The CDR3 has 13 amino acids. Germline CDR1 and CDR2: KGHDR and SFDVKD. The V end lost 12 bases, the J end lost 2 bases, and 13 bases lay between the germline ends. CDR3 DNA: TGTGCCTCCTCAGGGGCACCCTACAATGAGCAGTTCTTC. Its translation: CASSGAPYNEQFF.

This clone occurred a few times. The CDR3 DNA reads TGTGCCAGCAGTTCCCGTCATGGCTACACCTTC. Encoded protein: CASSSRHGYTF. V is TRBV6-5 and J is TRBJ1-2; D is unclear. Germline V gene data show CDR1 as MNHEY and CDR2 as SVGAGI. The CDR3 covers 11 residues. Trimming took 4 bases from V and 6 from J, leaving 6 bases between them.

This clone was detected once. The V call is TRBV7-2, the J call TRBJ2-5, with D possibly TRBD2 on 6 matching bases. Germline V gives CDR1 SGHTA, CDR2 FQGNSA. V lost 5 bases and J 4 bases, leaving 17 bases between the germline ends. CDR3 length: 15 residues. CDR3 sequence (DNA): TGTGCCAGCAGCGCAAGCCCGGGGGAAGGAGAGACCCAGTACTTC. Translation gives CASSASPGEGETQYF.

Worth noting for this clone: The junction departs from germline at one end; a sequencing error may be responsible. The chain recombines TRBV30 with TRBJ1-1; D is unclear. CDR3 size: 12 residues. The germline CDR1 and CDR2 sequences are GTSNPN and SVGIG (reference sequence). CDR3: CAWRPARLTLTF. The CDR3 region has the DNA TGTGCCTGGAGACCTGCTCGTTTGACCCTGACCTTT.

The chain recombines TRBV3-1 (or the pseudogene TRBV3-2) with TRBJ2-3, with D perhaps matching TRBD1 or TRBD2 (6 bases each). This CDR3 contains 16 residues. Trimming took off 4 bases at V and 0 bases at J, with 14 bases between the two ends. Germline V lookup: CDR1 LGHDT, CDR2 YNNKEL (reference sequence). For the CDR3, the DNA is TGTGCCAGCAGCCTAAGAGGGGGGCTTAGCACAGATACGCAGTATTTT. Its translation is CASSLRGGLSTDTQYF.